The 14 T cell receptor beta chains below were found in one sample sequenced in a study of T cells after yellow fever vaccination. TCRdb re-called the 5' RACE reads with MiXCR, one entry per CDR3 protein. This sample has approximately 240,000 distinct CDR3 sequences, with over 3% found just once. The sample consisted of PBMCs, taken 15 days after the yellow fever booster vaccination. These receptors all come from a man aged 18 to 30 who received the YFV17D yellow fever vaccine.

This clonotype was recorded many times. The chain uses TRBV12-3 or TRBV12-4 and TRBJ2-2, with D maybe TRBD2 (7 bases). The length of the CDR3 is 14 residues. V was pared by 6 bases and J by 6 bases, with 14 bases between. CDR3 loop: CASRSRGGSGELFF. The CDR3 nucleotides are TGTGCCAGCAGGTCCAGGGGAGGGTCCGGGGAGCTGTTTTTT.

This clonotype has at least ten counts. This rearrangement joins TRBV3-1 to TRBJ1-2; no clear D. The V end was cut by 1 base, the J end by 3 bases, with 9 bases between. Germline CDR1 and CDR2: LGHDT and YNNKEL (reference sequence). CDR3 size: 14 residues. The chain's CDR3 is CASSQVGGDYGYTF. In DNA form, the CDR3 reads TGTGCCAGCAGCCAAGTCGGAGGAGACTATGGCTACACCTTC.

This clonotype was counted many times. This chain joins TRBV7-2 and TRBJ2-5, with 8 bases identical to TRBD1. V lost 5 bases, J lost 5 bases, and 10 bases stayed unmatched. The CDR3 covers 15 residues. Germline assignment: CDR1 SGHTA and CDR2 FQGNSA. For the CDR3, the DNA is TGTGCCAGCAGCCGGAATCAGGGGGCTGGGGAGACCCAGTACTTC. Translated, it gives CASSRNQGAGETQYF. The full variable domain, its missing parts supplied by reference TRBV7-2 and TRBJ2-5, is GAGVSQSPSNKVTEKGKDVELRCDPISGHTALYWYRQSLGQGLEFLIYFQGNSAPDKSGLPSDRFSAERTGGSVSTLTIQRTQQEDSAVYLCASSRNQGAGETQYFGPGTRLLVL.

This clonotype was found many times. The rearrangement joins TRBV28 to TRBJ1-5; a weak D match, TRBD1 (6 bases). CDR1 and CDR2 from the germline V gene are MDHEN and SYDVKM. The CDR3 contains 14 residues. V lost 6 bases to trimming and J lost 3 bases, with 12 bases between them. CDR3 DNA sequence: TGTGCCAGCAGCCGACAGGTCAACAATCAGCCCCAGCATTTT. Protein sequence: CASSRQVNNQPQHF.

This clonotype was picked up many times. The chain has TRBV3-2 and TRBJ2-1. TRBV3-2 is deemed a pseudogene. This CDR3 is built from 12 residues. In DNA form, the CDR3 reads TGTGCCAGCAGCCAAGATTACAATGAGCAGTTCTTC. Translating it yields CASSQDYNEQFF.

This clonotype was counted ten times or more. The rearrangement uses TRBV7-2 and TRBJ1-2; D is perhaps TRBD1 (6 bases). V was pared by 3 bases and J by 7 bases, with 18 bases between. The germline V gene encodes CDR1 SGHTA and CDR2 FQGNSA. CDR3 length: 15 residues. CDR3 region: CASSLLTGPHFGYTF. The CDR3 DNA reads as TGTGCCAGCAGCTTGCTGACAGGACCCCACTTTGGCTACACCTTC.

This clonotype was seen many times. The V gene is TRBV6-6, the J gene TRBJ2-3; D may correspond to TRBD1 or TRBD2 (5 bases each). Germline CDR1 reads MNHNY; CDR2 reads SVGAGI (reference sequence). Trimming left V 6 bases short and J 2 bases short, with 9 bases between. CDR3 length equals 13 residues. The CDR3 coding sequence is TGTGCCAGCAGGGGGGTTTCCACAGATACGCAGTATTTT. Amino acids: CASRGVSTDTQYF.

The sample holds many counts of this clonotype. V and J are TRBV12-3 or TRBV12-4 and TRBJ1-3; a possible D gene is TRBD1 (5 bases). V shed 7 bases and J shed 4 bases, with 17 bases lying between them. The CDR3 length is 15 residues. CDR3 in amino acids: CASTMGGAYGNTIYF. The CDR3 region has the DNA TGTGCCAGCACCATGGGAGGGGCATACGGAAACACCATATATTTT.

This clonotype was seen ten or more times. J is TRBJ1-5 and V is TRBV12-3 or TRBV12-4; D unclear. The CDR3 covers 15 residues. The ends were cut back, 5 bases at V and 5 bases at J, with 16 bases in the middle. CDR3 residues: CASSNNTPVHQPQHF. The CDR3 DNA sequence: TGTGCCAGCAGTAACAACACCCCCGTGCATCAGCCCCAGCATTTT.

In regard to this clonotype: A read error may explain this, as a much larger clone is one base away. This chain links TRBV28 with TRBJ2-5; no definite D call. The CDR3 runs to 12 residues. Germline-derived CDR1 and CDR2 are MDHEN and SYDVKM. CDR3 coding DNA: TGTGCCAGCAGTTACACTCAAGAGACCCTGTACTTC. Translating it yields CASSYTQETLYF.

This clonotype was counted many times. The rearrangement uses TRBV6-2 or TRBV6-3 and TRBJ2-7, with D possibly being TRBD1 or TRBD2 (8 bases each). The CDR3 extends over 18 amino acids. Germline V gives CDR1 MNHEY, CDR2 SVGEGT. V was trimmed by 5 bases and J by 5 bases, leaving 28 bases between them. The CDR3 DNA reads TGTGCCAGCAGTCGCAAAACGGGAGGGACAGGTAATCTCCACGAGCAGTACGTC. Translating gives CASSRKTGGTGNLHEQYV.

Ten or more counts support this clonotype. The CDR3 DNA follows: TGTGCCAGCAGTTACCTGAAAAACCGGGGGTGGGGTACTGAAGCTTTCTTT. It specifies CASSYLKNRGWGTEAFF. The chain couples TRBV6-6 to TRBJ1-1, with D possibly TRBD1 on 5 matching bases. The germline gives CDR1 MNHNY, CDR2 SVGAGI (reference sequence). Trimming removed 2 bases at V and 5 bases at J, with 21 bases between. The CDR3 contains 17 residues.

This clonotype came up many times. The CDR3 sequence is CASRSPGTGTGELFF. DNA of the CDR3: TGTGCCAGCCGAAGTCCCGGGACAGGGACCGGGGAGCTGTTTTTT. The chain is built from TRBV27 and TRBJ2-2; 9 nucleotides match TRBD1. Unmatched junction bases numbered 9, after V lost 8 bases and J lost 5 bases. CDR1 and CDR2 from the germline V gene are MNHEY and SMNVEV (reference sequence). This CDR3 spans 15 amino acids.

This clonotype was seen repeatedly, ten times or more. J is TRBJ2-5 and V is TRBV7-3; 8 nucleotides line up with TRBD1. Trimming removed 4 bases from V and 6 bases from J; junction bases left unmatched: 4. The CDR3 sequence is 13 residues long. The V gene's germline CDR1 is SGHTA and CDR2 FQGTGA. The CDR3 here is CASSSDRDQTQYF. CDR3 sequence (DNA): TGTGCCAGCAGCTCGGACAGGGACCAGACCCAGTACTTC.